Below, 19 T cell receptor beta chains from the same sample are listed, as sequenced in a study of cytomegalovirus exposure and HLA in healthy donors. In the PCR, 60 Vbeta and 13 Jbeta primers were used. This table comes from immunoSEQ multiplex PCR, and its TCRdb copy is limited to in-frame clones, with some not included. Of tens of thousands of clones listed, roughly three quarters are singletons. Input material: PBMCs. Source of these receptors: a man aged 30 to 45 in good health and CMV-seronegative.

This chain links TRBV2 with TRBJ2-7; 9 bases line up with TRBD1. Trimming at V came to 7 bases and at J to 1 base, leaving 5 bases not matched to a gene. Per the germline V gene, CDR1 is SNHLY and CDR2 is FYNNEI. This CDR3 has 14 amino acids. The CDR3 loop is CASMPGQGSYEQYF. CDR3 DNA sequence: TGTGCCAGCATGCCGGGACAGGGTTCCTACGAGCAGTACTTC. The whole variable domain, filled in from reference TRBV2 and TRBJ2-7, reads EPEVTQTPSHQVTQMGQEVILRCVPISNHLYFYWYRQILGQKVEFLVSFYNNEISEKSEIFDDQFSVERPDGSNFTLKIRSTKLEDSAMYFCASMPGQGSYEQYFGPGTRLTVT.

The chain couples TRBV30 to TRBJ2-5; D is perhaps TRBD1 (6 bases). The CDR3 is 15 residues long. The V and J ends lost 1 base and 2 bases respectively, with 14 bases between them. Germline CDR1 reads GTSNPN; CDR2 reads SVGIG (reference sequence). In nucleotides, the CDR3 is TGTGCCTGGAGTGGGAAACAGGGAGAACAAGAGACCCAGTACTTC. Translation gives CAWSGKQGEQETQYF.

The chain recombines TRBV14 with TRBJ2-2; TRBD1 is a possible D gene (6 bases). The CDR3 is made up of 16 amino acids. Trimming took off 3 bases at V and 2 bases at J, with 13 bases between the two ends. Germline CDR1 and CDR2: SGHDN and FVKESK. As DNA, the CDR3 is TGTGCCAGCAGCCATTGGGACAATACAAACACCGGGGAGCTGTTTTTT. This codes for CASSHWDNTNTGELFF.

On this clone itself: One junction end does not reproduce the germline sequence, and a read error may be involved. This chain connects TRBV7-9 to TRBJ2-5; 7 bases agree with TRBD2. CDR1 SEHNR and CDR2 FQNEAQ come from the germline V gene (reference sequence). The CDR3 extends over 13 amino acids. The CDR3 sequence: CSSSLAGRETQYF. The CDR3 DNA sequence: TGTTCCAGCAGCTTAGCGGGCCGGGAGACCCAGTACTTC.

As DNA, the CDR3 is TGTGCCAGCAGCGTAGCCCTCGGACAGGGAAGTAATGAAAAACTGTTTTTT. Translating gives CASSVALGQGSNEKLFF. The genes are TRBV9 and TRBJ1-4; 8 bases map to TRBD1. The V and J ends lost 0 bases and 4 bases, in that order; junction bases with no gene match: 8. Germline lookup yields CDR1 SGDLS and CDR2 YYNGEE. CDR3 size: 17 residues.

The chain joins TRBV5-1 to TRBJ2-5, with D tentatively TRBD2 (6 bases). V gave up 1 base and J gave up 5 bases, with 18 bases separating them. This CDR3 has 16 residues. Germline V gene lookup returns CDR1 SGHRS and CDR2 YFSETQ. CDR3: CASSLSSQGGGETQYF. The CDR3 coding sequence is TGCGCCAGCAGCTTGTCGTCCCAGGGAGGAGGGGAGACCCAGTACTTC.

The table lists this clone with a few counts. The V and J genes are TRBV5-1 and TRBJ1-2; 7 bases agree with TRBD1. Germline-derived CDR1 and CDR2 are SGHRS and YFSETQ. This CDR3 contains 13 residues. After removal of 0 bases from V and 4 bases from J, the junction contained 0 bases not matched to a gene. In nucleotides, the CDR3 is TGCGCCAGCAGCTTGGGGACAGGCTATGGCTACACCTTC. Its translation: CASSLGTGYGYTF.

The CDR3 sequence: CASSFEGAGYEQYF. The CDR3 DNA is TGCGCCAGCAGCTTTGAGGGGGCGGGCTACGAGCAGTACTTC. The rearrangement links TRBV5-1 to TRBJ2-7; 7 bases align to TRBD1. The V gene's germline CDR1 is SGHRS and CDR2 YFSETQ. Trimming took 2 bases from V and 3 from J; bases not matched to a gene: 5. The CDR3 runs 14 residues.

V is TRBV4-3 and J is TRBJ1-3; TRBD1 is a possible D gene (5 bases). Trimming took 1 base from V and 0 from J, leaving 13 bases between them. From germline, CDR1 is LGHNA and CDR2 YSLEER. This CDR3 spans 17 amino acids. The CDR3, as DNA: TGCGCCAGCAGCCAAGTCCCCCAGGGTCACTCTGGAAACACCATATATTTT. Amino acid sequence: CASSQVPQGHSGNTIYF.

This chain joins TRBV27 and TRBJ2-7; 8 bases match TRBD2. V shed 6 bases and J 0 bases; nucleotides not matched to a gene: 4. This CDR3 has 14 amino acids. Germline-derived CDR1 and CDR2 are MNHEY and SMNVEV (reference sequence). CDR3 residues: CASRPGGSSYEQYF. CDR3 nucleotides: TGTGCCAGCAGGCCGGGAGGGTCCTCCTACGAGCAGTACTTC.

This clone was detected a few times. The CDR3 region has the DNA TGTGCCTGGAGAGTGGACAGGGGGTTTTGGGAGACCCAGTACTTC. Amino acid sequence: CAWRVDRGFWETQYF. This chain uses TRBV30 with TRBJ2-5, with 10 bases lining up with TRBD1. Trimming removed 3 bases from V and 5 bases from J; junction bases left unmatched: 9. From germline, CDR1 is GTSNPN and CDR2 SVGIG (reference sequence). The CDR3 covers 15 residues.

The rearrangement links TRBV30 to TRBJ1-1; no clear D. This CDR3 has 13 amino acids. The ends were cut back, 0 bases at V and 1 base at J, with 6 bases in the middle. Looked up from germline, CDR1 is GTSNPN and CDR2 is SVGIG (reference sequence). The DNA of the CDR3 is TGTGCCTGGAGTGTGAGTAGGAACACTGAAGCTTTCTTT. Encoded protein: CAWSVSRNTEAFF.

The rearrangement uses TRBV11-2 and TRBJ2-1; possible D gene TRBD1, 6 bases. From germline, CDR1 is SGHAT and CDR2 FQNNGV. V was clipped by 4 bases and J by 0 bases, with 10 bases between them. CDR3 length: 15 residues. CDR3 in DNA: TGTGCCAGCAGCTCCAGGGGATCCTCCTACAATGAGCAGTTCTTC. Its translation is CASSSRGSSYNEQFF.

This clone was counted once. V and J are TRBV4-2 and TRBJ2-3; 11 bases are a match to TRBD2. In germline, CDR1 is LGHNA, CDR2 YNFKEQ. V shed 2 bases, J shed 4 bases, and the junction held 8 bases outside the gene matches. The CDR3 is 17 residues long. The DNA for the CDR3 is TGTGCCAGCAGCCAATCTAGCGGGGGGTATCCACCAGATACGCAGTATTTT. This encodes CASSQSSGGYPPDTQYF.

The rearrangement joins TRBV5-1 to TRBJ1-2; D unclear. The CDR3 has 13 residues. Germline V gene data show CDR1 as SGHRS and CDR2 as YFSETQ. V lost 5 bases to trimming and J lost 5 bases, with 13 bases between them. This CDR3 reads CASSHGREYGYTF. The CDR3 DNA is TGCGCCAGCAGTCACGGACGGGAGTATGGCTACACCTTC.

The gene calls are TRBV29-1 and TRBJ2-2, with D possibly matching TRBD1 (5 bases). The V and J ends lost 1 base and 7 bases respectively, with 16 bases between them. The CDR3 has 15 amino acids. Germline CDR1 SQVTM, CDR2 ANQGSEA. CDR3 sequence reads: CSVEAQGSIRGELFF. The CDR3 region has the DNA TGCAGCGTTGAAGCCCAGGGCTCCATCCGCGGGGAGCTGTTTTTT.

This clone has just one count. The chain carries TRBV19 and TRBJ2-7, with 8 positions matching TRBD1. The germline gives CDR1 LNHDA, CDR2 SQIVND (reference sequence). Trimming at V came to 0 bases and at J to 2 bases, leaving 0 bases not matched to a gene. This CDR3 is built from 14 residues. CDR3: CASSIEDRAYEQYF. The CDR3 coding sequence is TGTGCCAGTAGTATAGAGGACAGGGCCTACGAGCAGTACTTC.

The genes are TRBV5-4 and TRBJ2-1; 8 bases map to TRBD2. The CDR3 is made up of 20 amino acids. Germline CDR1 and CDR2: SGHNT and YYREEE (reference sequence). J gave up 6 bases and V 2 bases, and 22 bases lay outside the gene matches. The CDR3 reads CASSFPRTHRTSHPSNEQFF. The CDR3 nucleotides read TGTGCCAGCAGCTTCCCCAGGACACACCGGACTAGCCACCCTAGCAATGAGCAGTTCTTC.

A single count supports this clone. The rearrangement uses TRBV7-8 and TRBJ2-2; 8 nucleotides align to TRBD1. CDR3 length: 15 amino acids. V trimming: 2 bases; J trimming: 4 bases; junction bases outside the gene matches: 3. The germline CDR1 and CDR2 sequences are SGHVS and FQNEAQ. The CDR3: CASSLQGASTGELFF. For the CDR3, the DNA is TGTGCCAGCAGCTTACAGGGGGCGAGCACCGGGGAGCTGTTTTTT.